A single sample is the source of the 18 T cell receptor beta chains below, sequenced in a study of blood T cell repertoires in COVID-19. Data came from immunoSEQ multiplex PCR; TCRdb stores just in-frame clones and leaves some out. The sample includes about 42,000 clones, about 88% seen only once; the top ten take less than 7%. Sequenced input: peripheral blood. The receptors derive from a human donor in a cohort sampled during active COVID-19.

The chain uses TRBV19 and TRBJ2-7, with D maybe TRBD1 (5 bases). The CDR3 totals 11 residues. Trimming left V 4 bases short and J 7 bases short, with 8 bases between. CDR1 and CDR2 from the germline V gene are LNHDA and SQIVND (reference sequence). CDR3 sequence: CASSNAGEQYF. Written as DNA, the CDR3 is TGTGCCAGTAGTAATGCAGGGGAGCAGTACTTC.

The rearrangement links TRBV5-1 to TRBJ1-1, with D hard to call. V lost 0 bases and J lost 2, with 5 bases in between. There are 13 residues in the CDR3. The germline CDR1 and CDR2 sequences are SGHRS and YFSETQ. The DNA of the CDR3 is TGCGCCAGCAGCTTGGGTGGCAACACTGAAGCTTTCTTT. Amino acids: CASSLGGNTEAFF. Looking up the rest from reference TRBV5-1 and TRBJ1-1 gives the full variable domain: KAGVTQTPRYLIKTRGQQVTLSCSPISGHRSVSWYQQTPGQGLQFLFEYFSETQRNKGNFPGRFSGRQFSNSRSEMNVSTLELGDSALYLCASSLGGNTEAFFGQGTRLTVV.

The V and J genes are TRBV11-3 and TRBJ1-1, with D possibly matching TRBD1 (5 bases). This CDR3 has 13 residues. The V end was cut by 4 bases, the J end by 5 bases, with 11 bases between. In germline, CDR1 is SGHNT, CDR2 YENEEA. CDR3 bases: TGTGCCAGCAGCTCCGGGCGGGGGACTGAAGCTTTCTTT. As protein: CASSSGRGTEAFF.

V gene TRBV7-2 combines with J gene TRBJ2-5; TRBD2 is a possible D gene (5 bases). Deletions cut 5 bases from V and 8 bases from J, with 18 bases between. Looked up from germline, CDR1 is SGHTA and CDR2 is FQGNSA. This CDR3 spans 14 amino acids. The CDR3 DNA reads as TGTGCCAGCAGCAGGACTCTGCCAAGAGGCACCCAGTACTTC. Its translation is CASSRTLPRGTQYF.

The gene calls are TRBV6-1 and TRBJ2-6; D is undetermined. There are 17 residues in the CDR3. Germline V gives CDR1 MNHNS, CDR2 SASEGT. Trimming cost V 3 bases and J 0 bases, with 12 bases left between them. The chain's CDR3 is CASSDPSIGSGANVLTF. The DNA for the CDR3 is TGTGCCAGCAGTGATCCGTCGATCGGCTCTGGGGCCAACGTCCTGACTTTC.

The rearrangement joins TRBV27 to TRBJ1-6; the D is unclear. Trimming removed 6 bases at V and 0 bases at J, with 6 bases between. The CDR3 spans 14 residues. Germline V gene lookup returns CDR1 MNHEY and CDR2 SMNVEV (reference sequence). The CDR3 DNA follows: TGTGCCAGCAGATGGAGCTCCTATAATTCACCCCTCCACTTT. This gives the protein CASRWSSYNSPLHF.

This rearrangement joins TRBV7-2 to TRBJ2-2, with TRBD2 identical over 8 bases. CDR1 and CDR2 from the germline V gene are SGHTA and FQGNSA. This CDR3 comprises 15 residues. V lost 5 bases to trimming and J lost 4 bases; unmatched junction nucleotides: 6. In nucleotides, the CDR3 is TGTGCCAGCAGCATCAGCGGGGGTAGCACCGGGGAGCTGTTTTTT. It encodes CASSISGGSTGELFF.

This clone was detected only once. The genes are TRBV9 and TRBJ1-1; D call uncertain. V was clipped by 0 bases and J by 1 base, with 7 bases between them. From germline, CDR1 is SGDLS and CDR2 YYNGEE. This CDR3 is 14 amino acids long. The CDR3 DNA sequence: TGTGCCAGCAGCGTAGATGGAGGGAACACTGAAGCTTTCTTT. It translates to CASSVDGGNTEAFF.

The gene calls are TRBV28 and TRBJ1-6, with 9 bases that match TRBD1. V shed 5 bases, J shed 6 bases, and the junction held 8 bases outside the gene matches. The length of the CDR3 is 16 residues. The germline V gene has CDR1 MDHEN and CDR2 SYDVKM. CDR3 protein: CASSLGQGHVNSPLHF. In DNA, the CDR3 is TGTGCCAGCAGTCTCGGACAGGGGCATGTTAATTCACCCCTCCACTTT.

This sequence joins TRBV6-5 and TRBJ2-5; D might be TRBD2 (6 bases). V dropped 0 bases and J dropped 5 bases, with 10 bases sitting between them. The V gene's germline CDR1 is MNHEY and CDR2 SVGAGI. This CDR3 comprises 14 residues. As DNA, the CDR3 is TGTGCCAGCAGTTACTCGAGTGGGGGGGAGACCCAGTACTTC. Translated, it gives CASSYSSGGETQYF.

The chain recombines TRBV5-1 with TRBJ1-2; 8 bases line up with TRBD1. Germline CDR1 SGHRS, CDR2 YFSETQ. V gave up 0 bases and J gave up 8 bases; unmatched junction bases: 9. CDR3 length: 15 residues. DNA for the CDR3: TGCGCCAGCAGCTTGGGCCAGGGGGCCCCCCCCGGCTACACCTTC. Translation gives CASSLGQGAPPGYTF.

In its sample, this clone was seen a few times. DNA for the CDR3: TGTGCCAGCAGTTCAAAGACAGGGAGGAACACCGGGGAGCTGTTTTTT. It codes for CASSSKTGRNTGELFF. The chain employs TRBV27 and TRBJ2-2; TRBD1 agrees at 7 bases. CDR3 length: 16 amino acids. Trimming cost V 4 bases and J 1 base; bases outside gene matches: 6. Germline V lookup: CDR1 MNHEY, CDR2 SMNVEV (reference sequence).

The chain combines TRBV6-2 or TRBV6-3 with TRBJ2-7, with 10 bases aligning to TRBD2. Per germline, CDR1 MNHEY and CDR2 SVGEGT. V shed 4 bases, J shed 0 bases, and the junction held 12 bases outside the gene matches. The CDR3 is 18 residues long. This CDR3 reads CASSFERISGGPSYEQYF. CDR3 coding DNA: TGTGCCAGCAGTTTCGAACGCATTAGCGGGGGGCCCTCCTACGAGCAGTACTTC.

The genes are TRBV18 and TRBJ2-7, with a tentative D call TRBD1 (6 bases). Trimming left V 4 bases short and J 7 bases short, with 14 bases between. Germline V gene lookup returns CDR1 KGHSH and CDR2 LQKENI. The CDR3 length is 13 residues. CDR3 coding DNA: TGTGCCAGCTCACGGTCACAGGGAGAAGAGCAGTACTTC. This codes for CASSRSQGEEQYF.

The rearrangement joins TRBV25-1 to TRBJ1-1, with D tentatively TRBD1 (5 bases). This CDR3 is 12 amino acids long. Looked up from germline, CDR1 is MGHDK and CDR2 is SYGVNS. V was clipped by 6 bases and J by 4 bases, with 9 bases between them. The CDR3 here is CASRRGTTEAFF. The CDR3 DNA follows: TGTGCCAGCAGACGGGGGACCACTGAAGCTTTCTTT.

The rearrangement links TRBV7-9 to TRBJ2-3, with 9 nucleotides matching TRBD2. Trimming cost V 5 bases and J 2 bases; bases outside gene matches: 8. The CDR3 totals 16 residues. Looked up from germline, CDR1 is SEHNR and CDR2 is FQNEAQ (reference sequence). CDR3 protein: CASSPASGVPTDTQYF. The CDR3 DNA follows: TGTGCCAGCAGCCCAGCTAGCGGGGTACCCACAGATACGCAGTATTTT. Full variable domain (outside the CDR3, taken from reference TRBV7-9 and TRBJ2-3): DTGVSQNPRHKITKRGQNVTFRCDPISEHNRLYWYRQTLGQGPEFLTYFQNEAQLEKSRLLSDRFSAERPKGSFSTLEIQRTEQGDSAMYLCASSPASGVPTDTQYFGPGTRLTVL.

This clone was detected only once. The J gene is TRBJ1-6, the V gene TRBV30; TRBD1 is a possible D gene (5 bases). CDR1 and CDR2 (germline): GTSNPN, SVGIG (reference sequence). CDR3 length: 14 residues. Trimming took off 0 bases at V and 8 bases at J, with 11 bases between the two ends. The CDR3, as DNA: TGTGCCTGGAGTGTACTGACAGACCATTCACCCCTCCACTTT. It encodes CAWSVLTDHSPLHF.

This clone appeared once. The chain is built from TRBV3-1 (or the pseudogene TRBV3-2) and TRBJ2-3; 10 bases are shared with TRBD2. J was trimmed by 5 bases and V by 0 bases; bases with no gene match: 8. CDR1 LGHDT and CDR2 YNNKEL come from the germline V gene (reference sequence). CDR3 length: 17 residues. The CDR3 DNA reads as TGTGCCAGCAGCCAAGATCCCTTAGCGGGAGGCAGAGATACGCAGTATTTT. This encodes CASSQDPLAGGRDTQYF.